The sequence of this T cell receptor beta chain was determined in a study of blood T cells in healthy people across ages. Using a J-beta primer mix together with a sample-barcoded 5' primer, a second PCR was run for about 7 to 12 cycles. TCRdb redid the calling of the 5' RACE reads with MiXCR, one entry per CDR3 protein. The profile shows approximately 2,000,000 distinct CDR3 sequences, roughly two fifths of them singletons. This clonotype was seen ten or more times. Antigen unknown. Study findings and constraints: Diversity figures based on one million T cells were deemed too low.

The people who gave samples were healthy Caucasians from Russia, aged roughly 6 to 100. Researchers report isolating at least 7 million PBMCs per sample. V shed 0 bases and J shed 7 bases, with 10 bases lying between them. CDR3 size: 13 residues. Germline CDR1 is SGHRS and CDR2 is YFSETQ. The clonotype originates from a human donor in good health. Sequenced material: blood. The V and J genes are TRBV5-1 and TRBJ1-2, with unresolved D. This CDR3 reads CASSLAGRSGYTF. DNA of the CDR3: TGCGCCAGCAGCTTGGCGGGGAGGTCTGGCTACACCTTC.